These T cell receptor beta chains were read from a single sample in a study of shared clonotypes between healthy human individuals. Sequencing was performed with immunoSEQ multiplex PCR; in TCRdb, only in-frame clones are kept and a portion is missing. Here the sample spans approximately 2.3 million clones, roughly 93% being singletons. Sequenced input: naive CD4+ T cells from PBMCs. The receptor source for this set is a man between 18 and 35 years old in good health. Some clones in this sample may be carry-over from other donors' samples. Each CDR3 is given with its conserved first and last residue. The D gene is left open where the match is weak. Clone sizes are given selectively: once, few, many, or a class where the clone is expanded.

>.|.|TRBJ1-2|TRBV28
TGTGCCAGCAGTTTATTAGGATACAGGGAAAACTATGGCTACACCTTC
CASSLLGYRENYGYTF
>TRBD1|.|TRBJ1-4|TRBV7-9
TGTGCCAGCAGCTTAGTTGGGACAGGGGGTTACGCTGAAAAACTGTTTTTT
CASSLVGTGGYAEKLFF
>TRBD1|.|TRBJ2-3|TRBV11-1
TGTGCCAGCAGCTTAGCGGGGACAGTTTTCACAGATACGCAGTATTTT
CASSLAGTVFTDTQYF
>.|.|TRBJ2-3|TRBV27
TGTGCCAGCAGTTTAGCGGGGGCTGGCACAGATACGCAGTATTTT
CASSLAGAGTDTQYF
>.|.|TRBJ2-7|TRBV7-2
TGTGCCAGCAGCTTACGTACTGGAATAAGGGAGCAGTACTTC
CASSLRTGIREQYF
>TRBD1|once|TRBJ2-1|TRBV27
TGTGCCAGCAGTTTAGACAGGGGGTCGATCAATGAGCAGTTCTTC
CASSLDRGSINEQFF
>.|few|TRBJ1-4|TRBV7-8
TGTGCCAGCAGCTCCTGGAGTGCCCGGGAAAAACTGTTTTTT
CASSSWSAREKLFF
>TRBD1|.|TRBJ1-1|TRBV9
TGTGCCAGCAGCCCAGGGACAGTGAACACTGAAGCTTTCTTT
CASSPGTVNTEAFF
>.|few|TRBJ1-2|TRBV7-9
TGTGCCAGCAGCTTAGCGGGACGGACTTATGGCTACACCTTC
CASSLAGRTYGYTF
>.|.|TRBJ2-5|TRBV27
TGTGCCAGCAGTTTGGGGGTGGCGGGACTCCAAGAGACCCAGTACTTC
CASSLGVAGLQETQYF
>.|.|TRBJ2-5|TRBV28
TGTGCCAGCCGGTCCGGCGGGTACGAAGAGACCCAGTACTTC
CASRSGGYEETQYF
>.|.|TRBJ2-2|TRBV29-1
TGCAGCGGGGGACAGAACACCGGGGAGCTGTTTTTT
CSGGQNTGELFF
>TRBD2|.|TRBJ2-3|TRBV7-2
TGTGCCAGCAGCTTACTAGCGGGAGCTAGCACAGATACGCAGTATTTT
CASSLLAGASTDTQYF
>TRBD1|.|TRBJ2-7|TRBV6-1
TGTGCCAGCCGATGGGGACAGGCCTACGAGCAGTACTTC
CASRWGQAYEQYF
>TRBD1|.|TRBJ2-2|TRBV6-1
TGTGCCAGCCGGGACAGGTTCCACACCGGGGAGCTGTTTTTT
CASRDRFHTGELFF
>.|.|TRBJ1-3|TRBV29-1
TGCAGCGTCGAACCAGGGTCTGGAAACACCATATATTTT
CSVEPGSGNTIYF
>.|.|TRBJ2-2|TRBV19
TGTGCCAGTAGAGGGGTGGCCGGGGAGCTGTTTTTT
CASRGVAGELFF
>.|.|TRBJ2-1|TRBV11-3
TGTGCCAGCAGCACCCACTCAGCCTACAATGAGCAGTTCTTC
CASSTHSAYNEQFF
>TRBD1|.|TRBJ1-1|TRBV27
TGTGCCAGCAGTTTTGCCCCGACAGGGGGCTTGGACACTGAAGCTTTCTTT
CASSFAPTGGLDTEAFF
>TRBD1|.|TRBJ2-2|TRBV5-5
TGTGCCAGCAGTTCCGGGACAGGGAACACCGGGGAGCTGTTTTTT
CASSSGTGNTGELFF
>TRBD1|.|TRBJ1-1|TRBV5-1
TGCGCCAGCAAGGAAGGCAGGGGGTACACTGAAGCTTTCTTT
CASKEGRGYTEAFF
>.|.|TRBJ2-5|TRBV6-5
TGTGCCAGCAGTTCCCCAGGGGCAGGCCCCAGGGAGACCCAGTACTTC
CASSSPGAGPRETQYF
>.|once|TRBJ2-5|TRBV5-1
TGCGCCAGCAGCTTGGTGGCTACAAGATGGCAAGAGACCCAGTACTTC
CASSLVATRWQETQYF
>.|.|TRBJ1-1|TRBV5-1
TGCGCCAGCAGCAAGACCAACACTGAAGCTTTCTTT
CASSKTNTEAFF
>TRBD1|.|TRBJ1-1|TRBV6-1
TGTGCCAGCAGCCCTGGGACAGGGAACACTGAAGCTTTCTTT
CASSPGTGNTEAFF
>TRBD1|.|TRBJ1-5|TRBV28
TGTGCCAGCAGCATCTCGGGACAGGGAGCCAATCAGCCCCAGCATTTT
CASSISGQGANQPQHF
>TRBD2|.|TRBJ2-5|TRBV11-1
TGTGCCAGCAGCCACCCAGGACTAGCGGGAGGGCCTCAAGAGACCCAGTACTTC
CASSHPGLAGGPQETQYF
>TRBD1|.|TRBJ1-1|TRBV6-5
TGTGCCAGCAGTTACTTTACAGGGGGGCCTGAAGCTTTCTTT
CASSYFTGGPEAFF